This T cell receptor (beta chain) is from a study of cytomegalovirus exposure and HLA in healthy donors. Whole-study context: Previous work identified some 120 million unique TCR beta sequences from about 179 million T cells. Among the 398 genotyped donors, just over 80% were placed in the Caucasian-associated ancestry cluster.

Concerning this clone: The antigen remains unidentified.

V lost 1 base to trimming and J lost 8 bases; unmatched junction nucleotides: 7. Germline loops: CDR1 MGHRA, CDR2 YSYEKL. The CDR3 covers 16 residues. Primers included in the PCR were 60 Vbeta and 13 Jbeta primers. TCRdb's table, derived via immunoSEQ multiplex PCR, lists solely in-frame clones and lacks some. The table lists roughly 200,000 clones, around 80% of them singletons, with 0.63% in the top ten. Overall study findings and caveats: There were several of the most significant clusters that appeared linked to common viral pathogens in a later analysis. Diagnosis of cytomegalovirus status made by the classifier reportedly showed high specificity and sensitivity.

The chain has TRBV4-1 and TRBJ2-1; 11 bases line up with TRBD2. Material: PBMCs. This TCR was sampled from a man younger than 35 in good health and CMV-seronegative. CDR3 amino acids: CASSQAGLAGRDEQFF. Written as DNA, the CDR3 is TGCGCCAGCAGCCAAGCAGGACTAGCGGGTCGGGATGAGCAGTTCTTC.